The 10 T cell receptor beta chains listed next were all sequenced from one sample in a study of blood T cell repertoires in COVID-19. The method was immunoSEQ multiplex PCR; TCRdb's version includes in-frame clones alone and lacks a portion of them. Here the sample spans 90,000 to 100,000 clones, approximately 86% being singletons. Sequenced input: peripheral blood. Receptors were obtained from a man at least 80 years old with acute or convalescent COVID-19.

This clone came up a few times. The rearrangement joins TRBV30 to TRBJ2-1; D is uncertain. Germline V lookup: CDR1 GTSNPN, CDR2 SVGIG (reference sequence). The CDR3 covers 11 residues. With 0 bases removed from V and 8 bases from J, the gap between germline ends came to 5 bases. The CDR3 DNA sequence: TGTGCCTGGAGTGTAAACTATGAGCAGTTCTTC. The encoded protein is CAWSVNYEQFF.

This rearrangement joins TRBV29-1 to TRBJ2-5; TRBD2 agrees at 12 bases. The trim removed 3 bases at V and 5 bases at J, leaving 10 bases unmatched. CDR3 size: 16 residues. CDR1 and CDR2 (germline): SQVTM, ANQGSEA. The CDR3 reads CSVEGRLAGDEETQYF. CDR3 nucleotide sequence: TGCAGCGTTGAGGGCCGACTAGCGGGAGATGAGGAGACCCAGTACTTC.

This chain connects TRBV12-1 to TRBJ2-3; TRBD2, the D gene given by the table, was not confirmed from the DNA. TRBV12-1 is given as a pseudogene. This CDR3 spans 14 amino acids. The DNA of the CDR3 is TGTGCCAGCAGCTCGGAGCCTACCCCCGATACGCAGTATTTT. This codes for CASSSEPTPDTQYF.

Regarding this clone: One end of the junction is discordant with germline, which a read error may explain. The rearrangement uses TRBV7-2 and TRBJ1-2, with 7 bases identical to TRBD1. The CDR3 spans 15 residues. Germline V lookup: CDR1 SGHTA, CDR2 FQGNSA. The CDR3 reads CASSLNRGQNYGYSF. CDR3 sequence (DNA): TGTGCCAGCAGCTTAAACCGGGGACAGAACTATGGCTACAGCTTC.

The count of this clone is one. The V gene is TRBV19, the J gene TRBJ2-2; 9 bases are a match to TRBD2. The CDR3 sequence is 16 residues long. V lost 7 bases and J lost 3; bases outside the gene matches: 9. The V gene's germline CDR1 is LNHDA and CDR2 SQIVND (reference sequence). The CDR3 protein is CASKLAGARYTGELFF. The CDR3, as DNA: TGTGCCAGTAAATTAGCGGGAGCGAGGTACACCGGGGAGCTGTTTTTT.

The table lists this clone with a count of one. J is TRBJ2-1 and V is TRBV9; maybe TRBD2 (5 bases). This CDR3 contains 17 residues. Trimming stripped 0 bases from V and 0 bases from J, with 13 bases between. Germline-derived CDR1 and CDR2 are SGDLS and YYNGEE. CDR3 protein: CASSVVPSTSSYNEQFF. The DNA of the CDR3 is TGTGCCAGCAGCGTAGTCCCTAGCACGAGCTCCTACAATGAGCAGTTCTTC. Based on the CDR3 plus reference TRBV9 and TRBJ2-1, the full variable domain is DSGVTQTPKHLITATGQRVTLRCSPRSGDLSVYWYQQSLDQGLQFLIQYYNGEERAKGNILERFSAQQFPDLHSELNLSSLELGDSALYFCASSVVPSTSSYNEQFFGPGTRLTVL.

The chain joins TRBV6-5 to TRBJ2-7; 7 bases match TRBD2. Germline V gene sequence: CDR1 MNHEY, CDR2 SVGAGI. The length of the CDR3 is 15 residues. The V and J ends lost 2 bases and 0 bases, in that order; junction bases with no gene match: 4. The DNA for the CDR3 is TGTGCCAGCAGTTACGGGAGCGGGACCTCCTACGAGCAGTACTTC. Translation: CASSYGSGTSYEQYF.

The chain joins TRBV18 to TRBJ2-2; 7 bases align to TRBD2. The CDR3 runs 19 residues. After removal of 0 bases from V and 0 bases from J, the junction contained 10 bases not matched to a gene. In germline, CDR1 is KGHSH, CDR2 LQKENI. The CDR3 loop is CASSPPLSRRGTNTGELFF. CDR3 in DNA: TGTGCCAGCTCACCACCCCTGAGTCGGCGGGGGACGAACACCGGGGAGCTGTTTTTT.

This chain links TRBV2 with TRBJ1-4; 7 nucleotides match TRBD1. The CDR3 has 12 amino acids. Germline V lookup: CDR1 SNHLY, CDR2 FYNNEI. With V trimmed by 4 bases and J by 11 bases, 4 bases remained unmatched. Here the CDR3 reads CASSVLQGKLFF. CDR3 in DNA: TGTGCCAGCAGTGTGTTACAGGGGAAACTGTTTTTT. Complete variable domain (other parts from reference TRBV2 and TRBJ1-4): EPEVTQTPSHQVTQMGQEVILRCVPISNHLYFYWYRQILGQKVEFLVSFYNNEISEKSEIFDDQFSVERPDGSNFTLKIRSTKLEDSAMYFCASSVLQGKLFFGSGTQLSVL.

CDR3 sequence: CASSHDISNIQYF. CDR3 DNA: TGTGCCAGCAGCCACGACATCTCAAACATTCAGTACTTC. The J gene is TRBJ2-4, the V gene TRBV9; D remains ambiguous. Per germline, CDR1 SGDLS and CDR2 YYNGEE. The CDR3 consists of 13 residues. Trimming took 4 bases from V and 6 from J, leaving 11 bases between them.